Sequencing of this T cell receptor (beta chain) was carried out in a study of cytomegalovirus exposure and HLA in healthy donors. About the research overall: Among the approximately 400 genotyped donors, around 81% were placed in the Caucasian-associated ancestry cluster. Findings and limits, study-wide: TCR beta V- and J-gene trimming, according to a later analysis, was linked to a missense DCLRE1C variant. Accurate prediction of HLA-A and HLA-B alleles (for most subjects) was reportedly achieved from TCR beta sequences.

As regards this clone: Its specificity is unknown. The same CDR3 can be traced to other DNA sequences in this sample.

The germline V and J ends were trimmed by 4 bases and 2 bases, with 5 bases remaining between them. This CDR3 region has 12 residues. Looked up from germline, CDR1 is MNHNY and CDR2 is SVGAGI (reference sequence). Primers included in the PCR were 60 Vbeta and 13 Jbeta primers. The table came from immunoSEQ multiplex PCR; TCRdb's copy has only in-frame clones and leaves some out. This table holds approximately 100,000 clones, 69% found once. Material for sequencing was PBMCs. The receptor's source is a woman in her 70s in good health and CMV-seropositive. J is TRBJ1-1 and V is TRBV6-6; D gene uncertain. CDR3 sequence reads: CASSLRNTEAFF. The CDR3 DNA follows: TGTGCCAGCAGTTTGCGAAACACTGAAGCTTTCTTT.